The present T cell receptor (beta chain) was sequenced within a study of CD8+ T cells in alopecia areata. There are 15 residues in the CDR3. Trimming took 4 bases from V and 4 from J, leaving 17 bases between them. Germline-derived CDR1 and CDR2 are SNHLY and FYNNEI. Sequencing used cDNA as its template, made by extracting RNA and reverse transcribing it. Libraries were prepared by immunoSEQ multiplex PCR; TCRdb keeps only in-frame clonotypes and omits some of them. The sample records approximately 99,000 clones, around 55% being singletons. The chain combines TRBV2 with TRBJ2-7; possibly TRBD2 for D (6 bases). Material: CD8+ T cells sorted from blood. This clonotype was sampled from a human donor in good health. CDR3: CASSVRGGETYEQYF. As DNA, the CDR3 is TGTGCCAGCAGTGTACGGGGCGGGGAGACGTACGAGCAGTACTTC.